The clone carrying this T cell receptor (beta chain) was detected many times. Its target is not known. Per the germline V gene, CDR1 is SGHNT and CDR2 is YENEEA. There are 15 residues in the CDR3. V was pared by 5 bases and J by 5 bases, with 7 bases of the junction left unmatched. MiXCR, applied by TCRdb to the reads, yields one record per CDR3 protein. Of 150,000 to 200,000 distinct CDR3 sequences listed, approximately 19% are singletons. The data originate from a study of T cell repertoires in cytomegalovirus infection. Study information: An indication of both CMV infection and matching HLA type came from public TCR beta signatures. Overall study findings and caveats: Cumulative public TCR beta family frequency identified CMV carriers with the relevant HLA. Ex vivo, HLA-C-restricted CMV-specific TCR beta clonotypes prevailed over the rest of the response.

The chain is built from TRBV11-3 and TRBJ2-5, with 11 positions matching TRBD2. The sample comprised PBMCs. The origin of this receptor is a human donor in good health (CMV status not recorded). Some clones in this sample may be carry-over from other donors' samples. The DNA of the CDR3 is TGTGCCAGCAGCGCTACTAGCGGGAGAGGGGAGACCCAGTACTTC. Translating gives CASSATSGRGETQYF.